What follows are 27 T cell receptor beta chains derived from one specimen sequenced in a study of brain T cells in children with intractable seizures. Method: immunoSEQ multiplex PCR; TCRdb's copy keeps in-frame clones and lacks some. There are some 80,000 clones in the sample; about 90% occur only once, and 24% lies in the top ten. The sequencing used peripheral blood, collected at surgery. The receptors shown here come from a girl aged 2 to 9 with Rasmussen encephalitis and intractable seizures.

The rearrangement links TRBV7-3 to TRBJ1-1, with 7 positions matching TRBD1. The CDR3 consists of 16 residues. Germline CDR1 and CDR2: SGHTA and FQGTGA. Unmatched junction bases numbered 9, after V lost 5 bases and J lost 0 bases. The CDR3 sequence: CASSRGGRGLNTEAFF. The CDR3 DNA sequence: TGTGCCAGCAGCCGAGGGGGTAGGGGGCTGAACACTGAAGCTTTCTTT.

The J gene is TRBJ1-2, the V gene TRBV28, with a weak D call TRBD1 (5 bases). CDR1 and CDR2 (germline): MDHEN, SYDVKM. CDR3 length equals 13 residues. V gave up 6 bases and J gave up 4 bases, with 12 bases separating them. In nucleotides, the CDR3 is TGTGCCAGCAGAACAGGTTCATTCTATGGCTACACCTTC. It translates to CASRTGSFYGYTF.

The sample holds one count of this clone. V is TRBV3-1 (or the pseudogene TRBV3-2) and J is TRBJ2-7; 8 bases line up with TRBD2. Germline V CDR1 and CDR2: LGHDT, YNNKEL (reference sequence). This CDR3 spans 14 amino acids. V shed 4 bases, J shed 0 bases, and the junction held 2 bases outside the gene matches. CDR3 loop: CASSLAGSSYEQYF. DNA for the CDR3: TGTGCCAGCAGCCTAGCGGGGTCCTCCTACGAGCAGTACTTC.

CDR3 region: CASSLGGEGRNEQFF. CDR3 nucleotides: TGTGCCAGCAGCTTAGGGGGGGAGGGCAGGAATGAGCAGTTCTTC. The chain employs TRBV11-2 and TRBJ2-1; 7 nucleotides agree with TRBD2. Trimming removed 1 base from V and 7 bases from J; junction bases left unmatched: 7. From germline, CDR1 is SGHAT and CDR2 FQNNGV. The CDR3 sequence is 15 residues long.

The V and J genes are TRBV7-9 and TRBJ1-5; tentative D call: TRBD1 (5 bases). Trimming removed 5 bases from V and 3 bases from J, with 14 bases in between. Germline loops: CDR1 SEHNR, CDR2 FQNEAQ (reference sequence). The CDR3 has 15 amino acids. The CDR3 coding sequence is TGTGCCAGCAGCGCAGGGCGTCACCACAATCAGCCCCAGCATTTT. Protein product: CASSAGRHHNQPQHF.

The chain has TRBV24-1 and TRBJ2-1, with 12 bases that match TRBD2. The trim removed 3 bases at V and 8 bases at J, leaving 7 bases unmatched. This CDR3 comprises 16 residues. Germline-derived CDR1 and CDR2 are KGHDR and SFDVKD. In nucleotides, the CDR3 is TGTGCCACCAGTGATGACGGACTAGCGGGGAAGTATGAGCAGTTCTTC. Translated, it gives CATSDDGLAGKYEQFF.

This clone was observed a few times. The gene calls are TRBV2 and TRBJ1-5; D unresolved. The CDR3 is 11 amino acids. The germline V gene has CDR1 SNHLY and CDR2 FYNNEI. V was clipped by 4 bases and J by 6 bases, with 4 bases between them. DNA of the CDR3: TGTGCCAGCAGTGTTAGTCAGCCCCAGCATTTT. Its protein product is CASSVSQPQHF.

V is TRBV20-1 and J is TRBJ2-1, with D unclear. The V end lost 3 bases, the J end lost 5 bases, and 11 bases lay between the germline ends. CDR1 is DFQATT, CDR2 SNEGSKA, per germline (reference sequence). The CDR3 length is 13 residues. CDR3 amino acids: CSASDTANNEQFF. The CDR3 DNA reads as TGCAGTGCTAGTGACACTGCCAACAATGAGCAGTTCTTC.

This rearrangement joins TRBV11-3 to TRBJ2-5, with no clear D. V lost 1 base, J lost 5 bases, and 14 bases lay in between. Germline V gene sequence: CDR1 SGHNT, CDR2 YENEEA. The CDR3 covers 15 residues. The DNA for the CDR3 is TGTGCCAGCAGCTTAGGGGCCGTCGAAAGGGAGACCCAGTACTTC. This codes for CASSLGAVERETQYF.

The gene calls are TRBV7-3 and TRBJ2-6; D remains ambiguous. From germline, CDR1 is SGHTA and CDR2 FQGTGA. The V end was cut by 8 bases, the J end by 0 bases, with 14 bases between. The length of the CDR3 is 16 residues. In DNA form, the CDR3 reads TGTGCCAGCTCTGAGCTAACGGTCTCTGGGGCCAACGTCCTGACTTTC. It specifies CASSELTVSGANVLTF.

The chain uses TRBV3-1 (or the pseudogene TRBV3-2) and TRBJ1-2; possibly TRBD1 for D (5 bases). CDR1 is LGHDT, CDR2 YNNKEL, per germline (reference sequence). The V and J ends lost 4 bases and 8 bases respectively, with 17 bases between them. This CDR3 is built from 14 residues. CDR3 sequence (DNA): TGTGCCAGCAGCCCGCCCCTCAGGGCGGAGGGCTACACCTTC. It translates to CASSPPLRAEGYTF.

The chain is built from TRBV7-9 and TRBJ1-1; D gene uncertain. Trimming shortened V by 0 bases and J by 0 bases, and 5 bases separated the two germline ends. CDR1 is SEHNR and CDR2 is FQNEAQ in the germline V gene (reference sequence). The CDR3 extends over 14 amino acids. The CDR3 region has the DNA TGTGCCAGCAGCTTAGCCAGTTTGAACACTGAAGCTTTCTTT. It specifies CASSLASLNTEAFF.

The gene calls are TRBV6-5 and TRBJ2-7; D ambiguous. Trimming took off 7 bases at V and 0 bases at J, with 16 bases between the two ends. There are 15 residues in the CDR3. Germline assignment: CDR1 MNHEY and CDR2 SVGAGI. This CDR3 reads CASTRDPLFSYEQYF. The CDR3 coding sequence is TGTGCCAGCACCAGAGATCCCCTTTTCTCCTACGAGCAGTACTTC.

This chain links TRBV3-1 (or the pseudogene TRBV3-2) with TRBJ1-1, with no clear D. Germline V gives CDR1 LGHDT, CDR2 YNNKEL (reference sequence). The CDR3 spans 12 residues. V was pared by 1 base and J by 4 bases, with 4 bases between. CDR3 in DNA: TGTGCCAGCAGCCAAGGGAGCACTGAAGCTTTCTTT. Translating gives CASSQGSTEAFF.

The genes are TRBV18 and TRBJ2-7; D uncertain. V dropped 1 base and J dropped 6 bases, with 10 bases sitting between them. Germline loops: CDR1 KGHSH, CDR2 LQKENI. The CDR3 consists of 13 residues. Here the CDR3 reads CASSPREVAEQYF. DNA of the CDR3: TGTGCCAGCTCACCACGAGAGGTCGCCGAGCAGTACTTC.

V usage is TRBV30 and J usage is TRBJ1-2; D remains unclear. With 4 bases removed from V and 8 bases from J, the gap between germline ends came to 14 bases. The length of the CDR3 is 12 residues. Germline-derived CDR1 and CDR2 are GTSNPN and SVGIG (reference sequence). CDR3 amino acids: CAWIRWEYGYTF. Written as DNA, the CDR3 is TGTGCCTGGATTCGCTGGGAATACGGCTACACCTTC.

The rearrangement uses TRBV5-1 and TRBJ2-3; 7 nucleotides align to TRBD1. The length of the CDR3 is 14 residues. V lost 4 bases and J lost 6; bases outside the gene matches: 8. Germline-derived CDR1 and CDR2 are SGHRS and YFSETQ. The CDR3 DNA is TGCGCCAGCAGCGCGACAGGGAAAACGGATACGCAGTATTTT. Amino acid sequence: CASSATGKTDTQYF.

The V and J genes are TRBV2 and TRBJ1-6, with D possibly TRBD1 on 5 matching bases. V lost 8 bases to trimming and J lost 14 bases, with 10 bases between them. The CDR3 is 10 residues long. The V gene's germline CDR1 is SNHLY and CDR2 FYNNEI. The CDR3 DNA follows: TGTGCCAGCGGGGGTAAAACCCTCCACTTT. This encodes CASGGKTLHF.

The V and J genes are TRBV7-2 and TRBJ2-1; 7 bases agree with TRBD2. V lost 5 bases and J lost 5; bases outside the gene matches: 6. The CDR3 extends over 14 amino acids. Germline lookup yields CDR1 SGHTA and CDR2 FQGNSA. CDR3 region: CASSLGLGNNEQFF. The CDR3 DNA is TGTGCCAGCAGCCTTGGACTAGGGAACAATGAGCAGTTCTTC.

The chain employs TRBV3-1 (or the pseudogene TRBV3-2) and TRBJ2-1, with a tentative D call TRBD1 (7 bases). CDR1 and CDR2 (germline): LGHDT, YNNKEL (reference sequence). V lost 4 bases and J 8 bases, leaving 21 bases between the germline ends. This CDR3 region has 16 residues. The CDR3 loop is CASSPKIGAGGHEQFF. The CDR3 DNA follows: TGTGCCAGCAGCCCCAAGATTGGGGCAGGGGGGCATGAGCAGTTCTTC.

This chain joins TRBV6-5 and TRBJ2-7; 8 nucleotides align to TRBD1. This CDR3 is 14 amino acids long. Germline-derived CDR1 and CDR2 are MNHEY and SVGAGI. The V and J ends lost 8 bases and 9 bases, in that order; junction bases with no gene match: 15. The CDR3 loop reads CASATGTGSFVQYF. The CDR3 nucleotides read TGTGCCAGCGCCACCGGGACAGGATCTTTCGTGCAGTACTTC.

The chain carries TRBV6-6 and TRBJ1-2; D not certain. Trimming took off 0 bases at V and 1 base at J, with 9 bases between the two ends. This CDR3 is 15 amino acids long. CDR1 and CDR2 (germline): MNHNY, SVGAGI (reference sequence). CDR3 protein: CASSYSNALNYGYTF. In nucleotides, the CDR3 is TGTGCCAGCAGTTACTCTAATGCCCTTAACTATGGCTACACCTTC.

The J gene is TRBJ2-7, the V gene TRBV2, with D perhaps matching TRBD2 (5 bases). This CDR3 is 11 amino acids long. With 6 bases removed from V and 10 bases from J, the gap between germline ends came to 13 bases. Germline loops: CDR1 SNHLY, CDR2 FYNNEI. In nucleotides, the CDR3 is TGTGCCAGCAGCCCTGGTCCGGGACAGTACTTC. Translating gives CASSPGPGQYF.

The rearrangement joins TRBV7-9 to TRBJ2-7; maybe TRBD1 (6 bases). The CDR3 has 15 residues. Germline V lookup: CDR1 SEHNR, CDR2 FQNEAQ (reference sequence). The V end was cut by 5 bases, the J end by 5 bases, with 19 bases between. The CDR3 nucleotides are TGTGCCAGCAGCGTACGGGACAAAGGGTACCACGAGCAGTACTTC. It translates to CASSVRDKGYHEQYF.

The chain has TRBV7-9 and TRBJ1-2; no clear D. The V gene's germline CDR1 is SEHNR and CDR2 FQNEAQ (reference sequence). Trimming cost V 5 bases and J 7 bases, with 11 bases left between them. This CDR3 has 12 amino acids. The CDR3 nucleotides are TGTGCCAGCAGCCCGCCTTTGGGTGGCTACACCTTC. Encoded protein: CASSPPLGGYTF. Full variable domain (remainder filled in from reference TRBV7-9 and TRBJ1-2): DTGVSQNPRHKITKRGQNVTFRCDPISEHNRLYWYRQTLGQGPEFLTYFQNEAQLEKSRLLSDRFSAERPKGSFSTLEIQRTEQGDSAMYLCASSPPLGGYTFGSGTRLTVV.

A single count supports this clone. J is TRBJ2-7 and V is TRBV5-6; 9 nucleotides agree with TRBD1. CDR1 SGHDT and CDR2 YYEEEE come from the germline V gene. The junction had 8 bases not matched to a gene; V was cut back by 3 bases and J by 7 bases. The CDR3 sequence is 14 residues long. CDR3 protein: CASSWGDREGEQYF. CDR3 DNA: TGTGCCAGCAGCTGGGGGGACAGGGAAGGGGAGCAGTACTTC. Drawing the rest from reference TRBV5-6 and TRBJ2-7, the complete variable domain is DAGVTQSPTHLIKTRGQQVTLRCSPKSGHDTVSWYQQALGQGPQFIFQYYEEEERQRGNFPDRFSGHQFPNYSSELNVNALLLGDSALYLCASSWGDREGEQYFGPGTRLTVT.

V gene TRBV2 combines with J gene TRBJ2-3; TRBD2 agrees at 10 bases. The CDR3 length is 16 residues. Germline CDR1 and CDR2: SNHLY and FYNNEI. The V and J ends lost 6 bases and 4 bases, in that order; junction bases with no gene match: 10. The CDR3 region is CASRVSGRAKADTQYF. The CDR3 DNA reads as TGTGCCAGCAGGGTGAGCGGGAGGGCCAAGGCAGATACGCAGTATTTT.